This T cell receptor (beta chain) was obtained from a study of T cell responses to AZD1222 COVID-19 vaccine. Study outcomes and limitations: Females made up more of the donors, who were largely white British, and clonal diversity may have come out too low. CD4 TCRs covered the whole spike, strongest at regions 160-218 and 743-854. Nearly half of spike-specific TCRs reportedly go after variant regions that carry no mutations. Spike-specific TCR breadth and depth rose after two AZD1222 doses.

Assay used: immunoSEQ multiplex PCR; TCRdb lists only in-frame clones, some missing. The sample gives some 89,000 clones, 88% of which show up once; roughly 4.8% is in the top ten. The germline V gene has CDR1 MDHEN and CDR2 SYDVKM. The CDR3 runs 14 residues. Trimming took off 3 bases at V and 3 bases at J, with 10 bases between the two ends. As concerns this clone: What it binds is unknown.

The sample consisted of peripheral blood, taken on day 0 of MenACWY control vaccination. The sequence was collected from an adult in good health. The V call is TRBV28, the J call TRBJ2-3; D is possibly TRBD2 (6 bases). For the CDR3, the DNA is TGTGCCAGCAGTTTGGAGGGGAGAACAGATACGCAGTATTTT. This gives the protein CASSLEGRTDTQYF. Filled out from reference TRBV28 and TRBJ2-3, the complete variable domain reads DVKVTQSSRYLVKRTGEKVFLECVQDMDHENMFWYRQDPGLGLRLIYFSYDVKMKEKGDIPEGYSVSREKKERFSLILESASTNQTSMYLCASSLEGRTDTQYFGPGTRLTVL.